Listed below are T cell receptor beta chains from one sample, sequenced in a study of human T cells and chemical hapten exposure. TCRdb re-analysed the RACE reads in MiXCR, keeping a single row per CDR3 protein. The table has tens of thousands of distinct CDR3 sequences, more than 9% seen once. Sample: whole blood, taken in connection with sensitization to the hapten diphenylcyclopropenone (DPC). These receptors all stem from a woman in her forties or fifties with alopecia areata. Some clones in this sample may be carry-over from other donors' samples. CDR3s leave out the opening cysteine and the closing phenylalanine or tryptophan. Fields, in order: J gene, V gene, CDR3 protein.

j_call: TRBJ2-1; v_call: TRBV7-9; cdr3_aa: ASSLGLAYNEQF
j_call: TRBJ2-7; v_call: TRBV29-1; cdr3_aa: SVRGRDSSYEQY
j_call: TRBJ1-2; v_call: TRBV28; cdr3_aa: ASSRGQFTNYGYT
j_call: TRBJ1-2; v_call: TRBV7-9; cdr3_aa: ASSLASGRAYGYT
j_call: TRBJ2-1; v_call: TRBV20-1; cdr3_aa: SARDNRVKNEQF
j_call: TRBJ2-3; v_call: TRBV5-1; cdr3_aa: ASSLLVERADTQY
j_call: TRBJ2-1; v_call: TRBV6-5; cdr3_aa: ASSYTGQYNEQF
j_call: TRBJ2-7; v_call: TRBV3-1; cdr3_aa: ASSPSGTLYEQY
j_call: TRBJ2-5; v_call: TRBV15; cdr3_aa: ATSRPTGGTGQETQY
j_call: TRBJ1-3; v_call: TRBV30; cdr3_aa: AWSVRRSSGNTIY
j_call: TRBJ1-2; v_call: TRBV6-5; cdr3_aa: ASRRPTYGGNYGYT
j_call: TRBJ2-2; v_call: TRBV12-3/TRBV12-4; cdr3_aa: ASSLPVRDTANTGELF
j_call: TRBJ2-7; v_call: TRBV7-2; cdr3_aa: ASSPGTVYEQY
j_call: TRBJ2-5; v_call: TRBV28; cdr3_aa: ASKMPGTGGETQY
j_call: TRBJ2-2; v_call: TRBV6-2/TRBV6-3; cdr3_aa: ASSTGGELF
j_call: TRBJ2-7; v_call: TRBV7-9; cdr3_aa: ASSPRGEAASYEQY
j_call: TRBJ1-1; v_call: TRBV12-3/TRBV12-4; cdr3_aa: ASSTQGIRTEAF
j_call: TRBJ2-1; v_call: TRBV7-2; cdr3_aa: ARTSLPSVISSYNEQF
j_call: TRBJ2-3; v_call: TRBV20-1; cdr3_aa: SASWDRAATQY
j_call: TRBJ2-4; v_call: TRBV6-2/TRBV6-3; cdr3_aa: ASSYSSLQGRVPGAKNIQY
j_call: TRBJ1-1; v_call: TRBV27; cdr3_aa: ASSRDLQGTTEAF
j_call: TRBJ1-3; v_call: TRBV20-1; cdr3_aa: SAIRRQGADTIY
j_call: TRBJ2-5; v_call: TRBV28; cdr3_aa: ASSLSHARIREGTQY
j_call: TRBJ1-1; v_call: TRBV28; cdr3_aa: ATGGARGLAF
j_call: TRBJ1-2; v_call: TRBV29-1; cdr3_aa: SVEKGQSYGYT
j_call: TRBJ1-2; v_call: TRBV7-2; cdr3_aa: ASSWEGQRTYGYT
j_call: TRBJ2-1; v_call: TRBV18; cdr3_aa: ASSPLDRGNEQF
j_call: TRBJ1-5; v_call: TRBV27; cdr3_aa: ASSFLGYNQPQH
j_call: TRBJ1-1; v_call: TRBV14; cdr3_aa: ASSRSGLKGTEAF
j_call: TRBJ2-2; v_call: TRBV9; cdr3_aa: ASSVEVGAGELF
j_call: TRBJ1-2; v_call: TRBV5-4; cdr3_aa: ASSLSGITYGYT
j_call: TRBJ1-1; v_call: TRBV9; cdr3_aa: ASSVEQDWRGVV
j_call: TRBJ2-3; v_call: TRBV7-6; cdr3_aa: ASSLAGGMSTDTQY
j_call: TRBJ1-2; v_call: TRBV29-1; cdr3_aa: SVEEGLGYT
j_call: TRBJ2-2; v_call: TRBV6-5; cdr3_aa: ASSYWQQGRGELF
j_call: TRBJ1-2; v_call: TRBV20-1; cdr3_aa: SANVGSGYGYT
j_call: TRBJ2-1; v_call: TRBV11-2; cdr3_aa: ASSPDRSAVNEQF
j_call: TRBJ1-1; v_call: TRBV28; cdr3_aa: ASRPGQGGPFTEAF